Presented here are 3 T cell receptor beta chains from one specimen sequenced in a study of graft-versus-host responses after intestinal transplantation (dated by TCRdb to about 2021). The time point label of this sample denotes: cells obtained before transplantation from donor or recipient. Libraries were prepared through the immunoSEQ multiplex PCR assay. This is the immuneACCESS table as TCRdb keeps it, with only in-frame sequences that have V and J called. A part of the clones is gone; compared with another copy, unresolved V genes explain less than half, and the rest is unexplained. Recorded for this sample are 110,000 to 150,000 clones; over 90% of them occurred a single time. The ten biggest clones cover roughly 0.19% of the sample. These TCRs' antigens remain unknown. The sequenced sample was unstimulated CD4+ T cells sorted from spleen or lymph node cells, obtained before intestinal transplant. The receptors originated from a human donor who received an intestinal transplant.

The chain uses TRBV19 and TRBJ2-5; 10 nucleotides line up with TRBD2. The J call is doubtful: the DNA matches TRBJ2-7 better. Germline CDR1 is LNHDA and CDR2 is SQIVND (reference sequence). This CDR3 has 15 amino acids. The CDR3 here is CASSISGRAGGEQYF. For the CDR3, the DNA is TGTGCCAGTAGTATCAGCGGGAGGGCCGGAGGCGAGCAGTACTTC.

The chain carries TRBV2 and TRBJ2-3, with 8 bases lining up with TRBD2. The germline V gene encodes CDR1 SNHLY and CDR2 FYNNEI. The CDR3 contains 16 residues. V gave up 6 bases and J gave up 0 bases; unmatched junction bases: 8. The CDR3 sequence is CASRAGGGGSTDTQYF. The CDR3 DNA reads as TGTGCCAGCAGGGCGGGGGGCGGGGGTAGCACAGATACGCAGTATTTT.

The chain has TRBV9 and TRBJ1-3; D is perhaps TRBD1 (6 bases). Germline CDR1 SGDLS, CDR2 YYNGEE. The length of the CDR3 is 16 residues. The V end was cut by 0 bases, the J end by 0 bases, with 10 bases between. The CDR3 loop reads CASSVGGQSSGNTIYF. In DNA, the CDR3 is TGTGCCAGCAGCGTAGGCGGACAGTCCTCTGGAAACACCATATATTTT. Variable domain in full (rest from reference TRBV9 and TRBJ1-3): DSGVTQTPKHLITATGQRVTLRCSPRSGDLSVYWYQQSLDQGLQFLIQYYNGEERAKGNILERFSAQQFPDLHSELNLSSLELGDSALYFCASSVGGQSSGNTIYFGEGSWLTVV.